Below are 22 T cell receptor beta chains sequenced from a single sample in a study of regulatory T cells in long-lasting Graves disease. Construction of TCR beta libraries relied on iRepertoire HTBI primers and on Arm-PCR targeting CDR3 regions. TCRdb itself ran the multiplex PCR reads through MiXCR, one entry per CDR3 protein. The sample lists about 500,000 distinct CDR3 sequences; about 12% were seen once. Described time point: newly diagnosed GD, antithyroid drugs for less than 3 months. PBMC-derived RNA was used for the TCR library. This same sample was also taken into another study, of T cells in Graves' hyperthyroidism and ophthalmopathy.

Source: peripheral blood mononuclear cells (PBMCs), taken at new diagnosis, from a patient treated with antithyroid drugs. These receptor sequences come from a woman aged 25 to 39 with Graves disease.

This clonotype was seen repeatedly, ten times or more. The chain employs TRBV20-1 and TRBJ2-6; tentatively, D is TRBD1 (6 bases). Deletions cut 2 bases from V and 1 base from J, with 9 bases between. The V gene's germline CDR1 is DFQATT and CDR2 SNEGSKA (reference sequence). CDR3 size: 15 residues. The CDR3: CSARKQGSGANVLTF. The DNA of the CDR3 is TGCAGTGCTAGAAAACAGGGATCTGGGGCCAACGTCCTGACTTTC.

About this clonotype: Mismatch with germline at one junction end may stem from a read error. CDR3 sequence reads: CARSVDAAGGPNEQFF. CDR3 bases: TGTGCCCGCAGCGTAGATGCAGCGGGAGGGCCGAATGAGCAGTTCTTC. J is TRBJ2-1 and V is TRBV9; 10 bases match TRBD2. Germline lookup yields CDR1 SGDLS and CDR2 YYNGEE. This CDR3 is 16 amino acids long.

A remark on this clonotype: This may stem from a read error, because a much larger clone lies one nucleotide away. This rearrangement joins TRBV3-1 to TRBJ2-7; TRBD2 agrees at 10 bases. Looked up from germline, CDR1 is LGHDT and CDR2 is YNNKEL (reference sequence). The CDR3 contains 17 residues. CDR3 sequence reads: CASSQAGQLAGSYGQYF. CDR3 coding DNA: TGTGCCAGCAGCCAAGCAGGCCAACTAGCGGGGTCCTACGGGCAGTACTTC.

The CDR3 loop reads CASSPRALDYGYTF. The CDR3 DNA reads as TGTGCCAGCAGTCCTCGTGCCCTCGACTATGGCTACACCTTC. V is TRBV11-2 and J is TRBJ1-2; no clear D. CDR1 SGHAT and CDR2 FQNNGV come from the germline V gene. The CDR3 has 14 amino acids. V shed 6 bases and J shed 3 bases, with 14 bases lying between them.

The sample holds many counts of this clonotype. This chain connects TRBV30 to TRBJ1-1, with D possibly TRBD1 on 5 matching bases. The CDR3 extends over 12 amino acids. Trimming removed 7 bases at V and 10 bases at J, with 19 bases between. Looked up from germline, CDR1 is GTSNPN and CDR2 is SVGIG (reference sequence). CDR3 residues: CASSPGGSLAFF. DNA for the CDR3: TGTGCCTCCTCCCCGGGGGGGTCCCTAGCTTTCTTT. The variable domain in full, with the rest retrieved from reference TRBV30 and TRBJ1-1, is SQTIHQWPATLVQPVGSPLSLECTVEGTSNPNLYWYRQAAGRGLQLLFYSVGIGQISSEVPQNLSASRPQDRQFILSSKKLLLSDSGFYLCASSPGGSLAFFGQGTRLTVV.

This clonotype appeared a few times. This chain links TRBV24-1 with TRBJ2-1; D is unresolved. CDR1 is KGHDR, CDR2 SFDVKD, per germline. This CDR3 has 16 residues. Deletions cut 4 bases from V and 5 bases from J, with 17 bases between. CDR3 in amino acids: CATSDYRRRGDNEQFF. DNA for the CDR3: TGTGCCACCAGTGACTATAGACGCCGTGGGGACAATGAGCAGTTCTTC.

This clonotype has a count of ten or more. The CDR3 is CASSSTTGNEAFF. In nucleotides, the CDR3 is TGTGCCAGCTCATCTACCACTGGCAATGAAGCTTTCTTT. The chain joins TRBV18 to TRBJ1-1; no clear D gene. The CDR3 is 13 residues long. Germline-derived CDR1 and CDR2 are KGHSH and LQKENI. The V gene lost 5 bases and the J gene lost 7 bases, with 14 bases spanning the gap. The entire variable domain, with the rest obtained from reference TRBV18 and TRBJ1-1, is as follows: NAGVMQNPRHLVRRRGQEARLRCSPMKGHSHVYWYRQLPEEGLKFMVYLQKENIIDESGMPKERFSAEFPKEGPSILRIQQVVRGDSAAYFCASSSTTGNEAFFGQGTRLTVV.

This clonotype has a count of ten or more. The chain joins TRBV18 to TRBJ2-2, with D unresolved. The CDR3 is made up of 12 amino acids. CDR1 and CDR2 from the germline V gene are KGHSH and LQKENI. V was cut by 8 bases and J by 7 bases, with 11 bases left in between. As DNA, the CDR3 is TGTGCCAGCCGGTCCTACTTCGGGGAGCTGTTTTTT. Translating gives CASRSYFGELFF.

This clonotype was counted many times. J is TRBJ2-3 and V is TRBV6-5, with 9 nucleotides matching TRBD1. Germline V gene sequence: CDR1 MNHEY, CDR2 SVGAGI. V lost 1 base and J lost 5; bases outside the gene matches: 7. This CDR3 has 16 residues. CDR3 sequence reads: CASSYYGTGSGDTQYF. The CDR3 DNA sequence: TGTGCCAGCAGTTACTATGGGACAGGGTCCGGAGATACGCAGTATTTT.

This chain connects TRBV6-2 or TRBV6-3 to TRBJ2-7; possibly TRBD1 or TRBD2 for D (5 bases each). The CDR3 consists of 15 residues. Trimming removed 2 bases at V and 3 bases at J, with 14 bases between. The germline V gene encodes CDR1 MNHEY and CDR2 SVGEGT. The DNA for the CDR3 is TGTGCCAGCAGTTACGGGGACCCTCTTTACTACGAGCAGTACTTC. This codes for CASSYGDPLYYEQYF.

This clonotype was counted many times. The chain employs TRBV20-1 and TRBJ1-2, with a possible D match to TRBD1 (5 bases). V was clipped by 2 bases and J by 8 bases, with 12 bases between them. The V gene's germline CDR1 is DFQATT and CDR2 SNEGSKA (reference sequence). The CDR3 spans 12 residues. The CDR3 DNA sequence: TGCAGTGCTAGAAAATGGGGCGTCGGCTACACCTTC. It translates to CSARKWGVGYTF.

Ten or more counts support this clonotype. The chain carries TRBV3-1 and TRBJ1-2; TRBD1 is a possible D gene (5 bases). The length of the CDR3 is 12 residues. The V gene's germline CDR1 is LGHDT and CDR2 YNNKEL (reference sequence). Trimming stripped 1 base from V and 8 bases from J, with 8 bases between. The CDR3 loop reads CASSQGGGGYTF. The DNA of the CDR3 is TGTGCCAGCAGCCAAGGGGGCGGCGGCTACACCTTC.

This clonotype was counted at least ten times. This chain links TRBV7-9 with TRBJ1-6; D not resolved. V was cut by 3 bases and J by 8 bases, with 5 bases left in between. Germline V gene lookup returns CDR1 SEHNR and CDR2 FQNEAQ (reference sequence). The CDR3 totals 12 residues. CDR3 protein: CASSFGDSPLHF. The CDR3, as DNA: TGTGCCAGCAGCTTCGGGGATTCACCCCTCCACTTT.

This clonotype was seen at least ten times. The J gene is TRBJ2-5, the V gene TRBV10-2; the match to TRBD2 covers 8 bases. Germline assignment: CDR1 WSHSY and CDR2 SAAADI. With 4 bases clipped from V and 5 bases from J, the junction kept 12 bases outside the gene matches. CDR3 length equals 16 residues. This CDR3 reads CASSATETGGAETQYF. Written as DNA, the CDR3 is TGCGCCAGCAGTGCCACGGAGACGGGGGGGGCGGAGACCCAGTACTTC.

This clonotype has ten or more counts. The chain links TRBV2 to TRBJ2-3, with a weak D call TRBD2 (5 bases). The CDR3 has 14 amino acids. The germline gives CDR1 SNHLY, CDR2 FYNNEI. The V end was cut by 1 base, the J end by 0 bases, with 5 bases between. CDR3: CASSEGTSTDTQYF. CDR3 in DNA: TGTGCCAGCAGTGAAGGGACTAGCACAGATACGCAGTATTTT.

This clonotype was seen a few times. Being one base from a much bigger clone, this may be a read error. The rearrangement links TRBV12-3 or TRBV12-4 to TRBJ2-7; weak D call: TRBD2 (7 bases). This CDR3 region has 14 residues. V was trimmed by 3 bases and J by 7 bases, leaving 16 bases between them. The CDR3: CASSFRDGGREQYF. CDR3 in DNA: TGTGCCAGCAGTTTCCGGGACGGGGGGCGAGAGCAGTACTTC.

The table lists this clonotype with many counts. The chain recombines TRBV7-3 with TRBJ2-3; 7 bases agree with TRBD2. The germline gives CDR1 SGHTA, CDR2 FQGTGA. The CDR3 has 16 residues. Trimming at V came to 6 bases and at J to 1 base, leaving 10 bases not matched to a gene. The DNA for the CDR3 is TGTGCCAGCAGTTTTGGGGGGGGACTTCGCACAGATACGCAGTATTTT. Encoded protein: CASSFGGGLRTDTQYF. Based on the CDR3 plus reference TRBV7-3 and TRBJ2-3, the full variable domain is GAGVSQTPSNKVTEKGKYVELRCDPISGHTALYWYRQSLGQGPEFLIYFQGTGAADDSGLPNDRFFAVRPEGSVSTLKIQRTERGDSAVYLCASSFGGGLRTDTQYFGPGTRLTVL.

This clonotype was seen ten or more times. V usage is TRBV24-1 and J usage is TRBJ2-3, with D perhaps TRBD2 (5 bases). V gave up 3 bases and J gave up 6 bases, with 15 bases separating them. CDR3 size: 15 residues. Looked up from germline, CDR1 is KGHDR and CDR2 is SFDVKD. The CDR3 DNA is TGTGCCACCAGTGATCCCCGGACTCCGATCGATACGCAGTATTTT. Translation gives CATSDPRTPIDTQYF.

This clonotype was picked up many times. The chain uses TRBV15 and TRBJ2-3, with TRBD2 identical over 12 bases. The CDR3 spans 16 residues. Germline lookup yields CDR1 LNHNV and CDR2 YYDKDF (reference sequence). V gave up 7 bases and J gave up 2 bases; unmatched junction bases: 7. In DNA, the CDR3 is TGTGCCACCACTGCGACTAGCGGGAGACCCACAGATACGCAGTATTTT. Its protein product is CATTATSGRPTDTQYF.

The gene calls are TRBV6-1 and TRBJ2-7; TRBD2 matches 7 bases. The trim removed 6 bases at V and 4 bases at J, leaving 12 bases unmatched. This CDR3 is 15 amino acids long. CDR1 and CDR2 from the germline V gene are MNHNS and SASEGT. This chain's CDR3 is CASRAAFGGSYEQYF. The CDR3 DNA follows: TGTGCCAGCAGGGCCGCCTTCGGGGGGTCTTACGAGCAGTACTTC.

This clonotype was observed many times. The chain couples TRBV27 to TRBJ1-1; the D gene is possibly TRBD1 (5 bases). The germline gives CDR1 MNHEY, CDR2 SMNVEV (reference sequence). There are 15 residues in the CDR3. Trimming pared 3 bases from V and 0 bases from J, leaving 11 bases between. The CDR3 nucleotides are TGTGCCAGCAGTTTCGGCGACAGCGTGAACACTGAAGCTTTCTTT. Its protein is CASSFGDSVNTEAFF.

This clonotype appeared many times. The chain has TRBV11-3 and TRBJ1-2; 7 bases map to TRBD1. The J segment lost 7 bases and the V segment lost 5 bases, leaving 7 bases of the junction unmatched. CDR1 and CDR2 from the germline V gene are SGHNT and YENEEA. This CDR3 comprises 13 residues. The CDR3 reads CASSPRAGGGYTF. As DNA, the CDR3 is TGTGCCAGCAGCCCCCGTGCAGGGGGTGGCTACACCTTC.